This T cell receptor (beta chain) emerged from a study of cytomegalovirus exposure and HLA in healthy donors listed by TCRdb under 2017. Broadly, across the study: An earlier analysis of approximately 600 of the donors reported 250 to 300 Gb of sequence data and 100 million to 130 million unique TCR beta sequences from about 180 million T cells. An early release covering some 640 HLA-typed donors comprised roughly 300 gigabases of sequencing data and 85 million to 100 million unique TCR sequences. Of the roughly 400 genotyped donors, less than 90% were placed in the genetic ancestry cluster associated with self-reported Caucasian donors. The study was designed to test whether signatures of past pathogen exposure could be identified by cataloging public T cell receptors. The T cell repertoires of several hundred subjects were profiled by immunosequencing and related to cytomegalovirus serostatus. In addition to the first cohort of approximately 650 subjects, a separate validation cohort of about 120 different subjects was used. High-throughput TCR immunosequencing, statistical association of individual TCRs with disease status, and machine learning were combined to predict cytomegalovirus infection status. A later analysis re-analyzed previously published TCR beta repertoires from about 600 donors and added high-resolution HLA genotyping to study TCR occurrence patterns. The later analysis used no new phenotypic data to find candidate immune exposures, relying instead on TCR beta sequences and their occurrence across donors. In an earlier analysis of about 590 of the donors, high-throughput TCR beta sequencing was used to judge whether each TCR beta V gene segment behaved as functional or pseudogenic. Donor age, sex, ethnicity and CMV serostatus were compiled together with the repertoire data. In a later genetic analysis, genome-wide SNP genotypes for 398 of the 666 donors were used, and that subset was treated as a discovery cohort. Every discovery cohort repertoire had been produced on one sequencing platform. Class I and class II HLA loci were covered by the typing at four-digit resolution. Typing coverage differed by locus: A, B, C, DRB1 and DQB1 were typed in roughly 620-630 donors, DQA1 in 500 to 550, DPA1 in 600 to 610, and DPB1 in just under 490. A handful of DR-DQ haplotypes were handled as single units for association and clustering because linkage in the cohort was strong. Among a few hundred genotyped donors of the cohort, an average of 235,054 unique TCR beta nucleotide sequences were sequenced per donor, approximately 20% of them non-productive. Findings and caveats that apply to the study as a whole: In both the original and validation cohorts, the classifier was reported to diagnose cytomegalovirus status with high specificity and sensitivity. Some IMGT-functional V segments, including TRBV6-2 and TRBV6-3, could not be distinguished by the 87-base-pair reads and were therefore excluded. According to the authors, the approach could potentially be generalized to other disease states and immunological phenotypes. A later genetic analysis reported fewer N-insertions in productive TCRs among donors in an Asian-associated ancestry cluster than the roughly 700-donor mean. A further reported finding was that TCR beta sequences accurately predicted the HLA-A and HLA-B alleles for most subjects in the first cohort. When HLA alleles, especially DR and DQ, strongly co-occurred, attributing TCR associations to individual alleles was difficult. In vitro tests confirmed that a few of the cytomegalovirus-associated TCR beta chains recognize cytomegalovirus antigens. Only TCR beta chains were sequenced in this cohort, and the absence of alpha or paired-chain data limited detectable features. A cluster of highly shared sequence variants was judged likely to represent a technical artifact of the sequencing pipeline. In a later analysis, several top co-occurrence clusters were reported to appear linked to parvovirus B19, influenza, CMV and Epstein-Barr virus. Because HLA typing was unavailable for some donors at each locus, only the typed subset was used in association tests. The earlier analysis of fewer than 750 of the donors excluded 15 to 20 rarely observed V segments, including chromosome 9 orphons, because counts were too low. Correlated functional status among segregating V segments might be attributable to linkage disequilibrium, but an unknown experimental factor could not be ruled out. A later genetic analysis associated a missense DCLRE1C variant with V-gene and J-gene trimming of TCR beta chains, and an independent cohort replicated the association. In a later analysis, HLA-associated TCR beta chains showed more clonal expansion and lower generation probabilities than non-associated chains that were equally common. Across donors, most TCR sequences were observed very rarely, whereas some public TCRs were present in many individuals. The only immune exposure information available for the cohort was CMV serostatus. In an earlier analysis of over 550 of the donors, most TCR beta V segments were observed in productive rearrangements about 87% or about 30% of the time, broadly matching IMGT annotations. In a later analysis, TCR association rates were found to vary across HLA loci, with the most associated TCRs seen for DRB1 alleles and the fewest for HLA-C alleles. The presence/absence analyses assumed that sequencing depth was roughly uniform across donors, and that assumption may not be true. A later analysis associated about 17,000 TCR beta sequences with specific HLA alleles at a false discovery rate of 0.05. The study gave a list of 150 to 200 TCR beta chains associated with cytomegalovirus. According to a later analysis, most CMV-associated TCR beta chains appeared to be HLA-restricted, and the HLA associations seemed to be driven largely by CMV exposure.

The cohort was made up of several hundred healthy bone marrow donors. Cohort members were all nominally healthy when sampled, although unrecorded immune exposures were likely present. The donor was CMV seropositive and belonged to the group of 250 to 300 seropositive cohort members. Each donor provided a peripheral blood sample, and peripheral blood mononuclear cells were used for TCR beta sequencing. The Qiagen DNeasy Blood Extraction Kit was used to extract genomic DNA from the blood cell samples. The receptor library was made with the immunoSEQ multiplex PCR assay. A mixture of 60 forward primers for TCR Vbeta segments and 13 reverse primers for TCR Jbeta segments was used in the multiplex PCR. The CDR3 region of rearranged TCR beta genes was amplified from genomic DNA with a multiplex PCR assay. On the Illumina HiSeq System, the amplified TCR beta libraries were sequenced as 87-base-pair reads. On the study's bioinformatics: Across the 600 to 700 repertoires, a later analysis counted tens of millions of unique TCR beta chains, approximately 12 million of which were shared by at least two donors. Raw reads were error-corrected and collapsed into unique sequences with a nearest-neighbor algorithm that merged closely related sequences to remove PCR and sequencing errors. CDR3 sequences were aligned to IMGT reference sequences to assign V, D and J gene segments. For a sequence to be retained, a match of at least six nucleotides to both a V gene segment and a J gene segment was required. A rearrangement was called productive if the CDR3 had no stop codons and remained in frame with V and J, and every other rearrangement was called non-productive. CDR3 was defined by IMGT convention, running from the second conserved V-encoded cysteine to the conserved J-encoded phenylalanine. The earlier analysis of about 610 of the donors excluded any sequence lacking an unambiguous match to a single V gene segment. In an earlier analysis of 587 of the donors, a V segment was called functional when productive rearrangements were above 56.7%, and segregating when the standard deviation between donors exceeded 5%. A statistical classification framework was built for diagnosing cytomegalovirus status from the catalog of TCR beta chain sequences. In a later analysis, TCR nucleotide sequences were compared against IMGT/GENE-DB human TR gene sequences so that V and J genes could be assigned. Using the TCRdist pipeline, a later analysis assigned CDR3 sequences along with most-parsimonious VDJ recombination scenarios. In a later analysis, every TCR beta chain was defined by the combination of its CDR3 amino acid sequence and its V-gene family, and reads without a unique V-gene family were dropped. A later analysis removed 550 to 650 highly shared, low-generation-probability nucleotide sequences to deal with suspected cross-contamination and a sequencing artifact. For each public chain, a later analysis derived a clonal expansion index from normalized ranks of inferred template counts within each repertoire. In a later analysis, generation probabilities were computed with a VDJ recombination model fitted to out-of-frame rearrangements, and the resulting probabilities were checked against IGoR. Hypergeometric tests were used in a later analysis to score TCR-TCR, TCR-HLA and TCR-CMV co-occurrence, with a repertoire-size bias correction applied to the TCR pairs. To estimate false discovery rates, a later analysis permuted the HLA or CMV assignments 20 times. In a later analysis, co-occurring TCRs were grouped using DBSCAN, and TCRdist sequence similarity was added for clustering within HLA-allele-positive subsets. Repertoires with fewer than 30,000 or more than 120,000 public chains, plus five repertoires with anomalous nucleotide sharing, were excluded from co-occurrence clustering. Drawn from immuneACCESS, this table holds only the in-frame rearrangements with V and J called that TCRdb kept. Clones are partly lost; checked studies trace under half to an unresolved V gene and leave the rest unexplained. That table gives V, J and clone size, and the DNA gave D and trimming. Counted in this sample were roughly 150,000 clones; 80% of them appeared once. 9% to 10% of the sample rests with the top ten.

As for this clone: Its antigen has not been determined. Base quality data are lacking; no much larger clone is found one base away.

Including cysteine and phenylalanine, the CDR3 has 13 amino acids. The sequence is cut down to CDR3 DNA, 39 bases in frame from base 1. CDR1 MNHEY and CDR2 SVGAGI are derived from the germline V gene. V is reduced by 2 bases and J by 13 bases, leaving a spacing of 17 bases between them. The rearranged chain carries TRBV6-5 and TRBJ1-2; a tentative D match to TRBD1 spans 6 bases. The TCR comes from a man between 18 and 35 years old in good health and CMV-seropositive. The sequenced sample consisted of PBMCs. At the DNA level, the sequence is TGTGCCAGCAGTTACAGCTCACAGGGCCCAGTCACCTTC. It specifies CASSYSSQGPVTF.